One and the same sample provided the 18 T cell receptor beta chains below, sequenced in a study of T cell responses to AZD1222 COVID-19 vaccine. Clones were sequenced by immunoSEQ multiplex PCR, and TCRdb holds only the in-frame ones, with some missing. The sample lists 130,000 or so clones, roughly 94% seen once, with around 7% in the top ten. The material was peripheral blood, obtained on day 0 of AZD1222 vaccination. The receptors stem from an adult in good health.

The CDR3 DNA sequence: TGCGCCAGCAGCCAGATCCAGAGAGGAGATTATGGCTACACCTTC. It yields the protein CASSQIQRGDYGYTF. The V call is TRBV4-1, the J call TRBJ1-2; D gene unclear. Trimming cost V 3 bases and J 5 bases, with 16 bases left between them. From germline, CDR1 is MGHRA and CDR2 YSYEKL. The CDR3 length is 15 residues.

CDR3 loop: CASSLALPTQDTQYF. The CDR3 nucleotides read TGCGCCAGCAGCTTGGCATTGCCTACTCAGGATACGCAGTATTTT. The V call is TRBV5-1, the J call TRBJ2-3; D not resolved. The CDR3 sequence is 15 residues long. The germline V and J ends were trimmed by 0 bases and 6 bases, with 14 bases remaining between them. From germline, CDR1 is SGHRS and CDR2 YFSETQ.

The rearrangement links TRBV7-8 to TRBJ2-7, with D perhaps TRBD1 or TRBD2 (7 bases each). From germline, CDR1 is SGHVS and CDR2 FQNEAQ. The ends were cut back, 7 bases at V and 2 bases at J, with 24 bases in the middle. CDR3 length: 17 residues. CDR3 protein: CASIPSGGDYWAYEQYF. CDR3 sequence (DNA): TGTGCCAGCATCCCCTCAGGGGGGGATTATTGGGCCTACGAGCAGTACTTC.

Here the CDR3 reads CASSEVGGPEQYF. In DNA, the CDR3 is TGTGCCAGCAGTGAAGTCGGAGGGCCCGAGCAGTACTTC. The rearrangement uses TRBV2 and TRBJ2-7, with D possibly TRBD2 on 6 matching bases. CDR1 and CDR2 from the germline V gene are SNHLY and FYNNEI. Deletions cut 1 base from V and 6 bases from J, with 10 bases between. The CDR3 loop spans 13 amino acids. The full variable domain, in which reference TRBV2 and TRBJ2-7 provide the parts outside the CDR3, is EPEVTQTPSHQVTQMGQEVILRCVPISNHLYFYWYRQILGQKVEFLVSFYNNEISEKSEIFDDQFSVERPDGSNFTLKIRSTKLEDSAMYFCASSEVGGPEQYFGPGTRLTVT.

The J gene is TRBJ1-5, the V gene TRBV7-9; D is possibly TRBD1 (5 bases). V gave up 4 bases and J gave up 8 bases, with 12 bases separating them. CDR3 length equals 13 residues. The V gene's germline CDR1 is SEHNR and CDR2 FQNEAQ (reference sequence). As DNA, the CDR3 is TGTGCCAGCAGCTCGGACACAAGGGAGCCCCAGCATTTT. Encoded protein: CASSSDTREPQHF.

This clone was counted a single time. The chain uses TRBV9 and TRBJ2-3; the D call may be TRBD1 or TRBD2 (6 bases each). The CDR3 extends over 16 amino acids. Trimming removed 0 bases at V and 5 bases at J, with 16 bases between. The germline V gene encodes CDR1 SGDLS and CDR2 YYNGEE. CDR3 in amino acids: CASSVAIGGAVDTQYF. DNA for the CDR3: TGTGCCAGCAGCGTAGCTATCGGGGGCGCGGTAGATACGCAGTATTTT.

This chain connects TRBV10-3 to TRBJ2-7; 16 bases fit TRBD2. Trimming removed 0 bases from V and 3 bases from J; junction bases left unmatched: 5. The CDR3 runs 18 residues. Germline lookup yields CDR1 ENHRY and CDR2 SYGVKD. CDR3 residues: CAISESAGLAGGLYEQYF. The CDR3 DNA reads as TGTGCCATCAGTGAGTCAGCGGGACTAGCGGGAGGGCTCTACGAGCAGTACTTC.

V is TRBV4-1 and J is TRBJ1-3, with no clear D. The CDR3 covers 14 residues. Trimming left V 2 bases short and J 0 bases short, with 5 bases between. Germline V gene lookup returns CDR1 MGHRA and CDR2 YSYEKL. The CDR3 region is CASSQFYSGNTIYF. The CDR3 nucleotides read TGCGCCAGCAGCCAATTTTACTCTGGAAACACCATATATTTT.

This sequence joins TRBV4-2 and TRBJ1-6, with 9 bases lining up with TRBD1. J was trimmed by 6 bases and V by 1 base; bases with no gene match: 7. CDR3 size: 17 residues. Germline lookup yields CDR1 LGHNA and CDR2 YNFKEQ. CDR3 DNA sequence: TGTGCCAGCAGCCAAGGGGGACAGGGCAAGGTTAATTCACCCCTCCACTTT. Translating gives CASSQGGQGKVNSPLHF.

The V call is TRBV6-5, the J call TRBJ1-2; a possible D gene is TRBD1 (6 bases). CDR1 MNHEY and CDR2 SVGAGI come from the germline V gene. Between the trimmed V and J ends, which lost 1 base and 0 bases, there was a span of 12 bases. This CDR3 has 16 amino acids. CDR3 amino acids: CASSYLDRSTNYGYTF. The CDR3 region has the DNA TGTGCCAGCAGTTACTTAGACAGGTCCACTAACTATGGCTACACCTTC.

This chain joins TRBV2 and TRBJ2-7, with a weak D call TRBD2 (6 bases). The germline gives CDR1 SNHLY, CDR2 FYNNEI. The ends were cut back, 1 base at V and 6 bases at J, with 19 bases in the middle. The CDR3 has 16 residues. CDR3 in DNA: TGTGCCAGCAGTGAAGTGGGGGGAGCCCAACTGGGCGAGCAGTACTTC. This sequence encodes CASSEVGGAQLGEQYF. The whole variable domain, filled in from reference TRBV2 and TRBJ2-7, reads EPEVTQTPSHQVTQMGQEVILRCVPISNHLYFYWYRQILGQKVEFLVSFYNNEISEKSEIFDDQFSVERPDGSNFTLKIRSTKLEDSAMYFCASSEVGGAQLGEQYFGPGTRLTVT.

This sequence joins TRBV6-5 and TRBJ1-2; D possibly corresponds to TRBD1 (5 bases). The V end was cut by 8 bases, the J end by 3 bases, with 16 bases between. The CDR3 totals 14 residues. Germline V gives CDR1 MNHEY, CDR2 SVGAGI. CDR3 nucleotides: TGTGCCAGCTGGGCGGGGGGGGACGACTATGGCTACACCTTC. Translated: CASWAGGDDYGYTF.

The genes are TRBV27 and TRBJ2-7; 7 bases agree with TRBD2. Germline V lookup: CDR1 MNHEY, CDR2 SMNVEV (reference sequence). V trimming: 5 bases; J trimming: 5 bases; junction bases outside the gene matches: 12. This CDR3 has 15 amino acids. The CDR3 loop is CASSPRGSGMNEQYF. CDR3 DNA sequence: TGTGCCAGCAGTCCCCGAGGGAGCGGGATGAACGAGCAGTACTTC.

This clone was recorded once. The rearrangement uses TRBV27 and TRBJ2-1, with 7 bases aligning to TRBD2. Looked up from germline, CDR1 is MNHEY and CDR2 is SMNVEV (reference sequence). The CDR3 is made up of 15 amino acids. V was pared by 5 bases and J by 0 bases, with 4 bases of the junction left unmatched. The CDR3 nucleotides read TGTGCCAGCAGTCAAAGCGGGAACTCCTACAATGAGCAGTTCTTC. Its protein product is CASSQSGNSYNEQFF.

This clone was observed a single time. J is TRBJ1-1 and V is TRBV11-2; D is possibly TRBD1 (6 bases). The CDR3 spans 15 residues. Trimming shortened V by 2 bases and J by 1 base, and 11 bases separated the two germline ends. Germline V CDR1 and CDR2: SGHAT, FQNNGV. The CDR3 coding sequence is TGTGCCAGCAGCTTACTGGCAGGGGAGAACACTGAAGCTTTCTTT. It is translated as CASSLLAGENTEAFF. Variable domain in full (rest from reference TRBV11-2 and TRBJ1-1): EAGVAQSPRYKIIEKRQSVAFWCNPISGHATLYWYQQILGQGPKLLIQFQNNGVVDDSQLPKDRFSAERLKGVDSTLKIQPAKLEDSAVYLCASSLLAGENTEAFFGQGTRLTVV.

This clone has only one observation. The J gene is TRBJ1-1, the V gene TRBV5-1; tentatively, D is TRBD1 (5 bases). V dropped 4 bases and J dropped 5 bases, with 12 bases sitting between them. The CDR3 loop spans 13 amino acids. CDR1 is SGHRS, CDR2 YFSETQ, per germline. CDR3 protein: CASSLRRGTEAFF. The CDR3 DNA reads TGCGCCAGCAGCCTGAGGAGGGGAACTGAAGCTTTCTTT.

The rearrangement links TRBV6-4 to TRBJ1-2; D not certain. Germline V gives CDR1 MRHNA, CDR2 SNTAGT. This CDR3 comprises 13 residues. The V and J ends lost 0 bases and 7 bases respectively, with 9 bases between them. CDR3 coding DNA: TGTGCCAGCAGTGACTCGGATCAGAGTGGCTACACCTTC. This sequence encodes CASSDSDQSGYTF.

The gene calls are TRBV30 and TRBJ1-5; 8 nucleotides align to TRBD1. Germline V gene data show CDR1 as GTSNPN and CDR2 as SVGIG (reference sequence). The CDR3 has 18 residues. V lost 3 bases to trimming and J lost 1 base; unmatched junction nucleotides: 14. The CDR3 sequence: CAWSLRDRRKGSNQPQHF. The CDR3 region has the DNA TGTGCCTGGAGCCTTCGGGACAGGCGTAAAGGGAGCAATCAGCCCCAGCATTTT.